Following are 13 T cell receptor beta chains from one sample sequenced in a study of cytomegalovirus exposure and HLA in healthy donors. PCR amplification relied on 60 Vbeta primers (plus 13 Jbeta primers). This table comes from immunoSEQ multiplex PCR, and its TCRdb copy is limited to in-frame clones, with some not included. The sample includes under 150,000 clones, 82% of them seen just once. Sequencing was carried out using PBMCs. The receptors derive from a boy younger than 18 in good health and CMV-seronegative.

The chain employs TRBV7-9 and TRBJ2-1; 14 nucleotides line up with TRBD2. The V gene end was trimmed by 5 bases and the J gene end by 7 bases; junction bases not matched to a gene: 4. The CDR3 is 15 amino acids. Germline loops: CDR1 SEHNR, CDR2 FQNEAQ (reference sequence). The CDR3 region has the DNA TGTGCCAGCAGCCCGACTAGCGGGGGGGTGAATGAGCAGTTCTTC. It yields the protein CASSPTSGGVNEQFF.

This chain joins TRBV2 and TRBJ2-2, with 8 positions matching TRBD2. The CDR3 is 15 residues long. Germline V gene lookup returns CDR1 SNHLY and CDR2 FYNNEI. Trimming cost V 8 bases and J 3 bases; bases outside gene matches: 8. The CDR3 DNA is TGTGCCAGCCTCCGGGGGGGATCGGACACCGGGGAGCTGTTTTTT. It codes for CASLRGGSDTGELFF.

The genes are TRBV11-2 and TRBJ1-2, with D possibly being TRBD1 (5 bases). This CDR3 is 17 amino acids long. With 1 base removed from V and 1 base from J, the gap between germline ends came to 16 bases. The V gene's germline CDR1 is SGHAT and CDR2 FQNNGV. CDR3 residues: CASSLGYNQGINYGYTF. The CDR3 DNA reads TGTGCCAGCAGCTTAGGTTATAATCAGGGTATTAACTATGGCTACACCTTC.

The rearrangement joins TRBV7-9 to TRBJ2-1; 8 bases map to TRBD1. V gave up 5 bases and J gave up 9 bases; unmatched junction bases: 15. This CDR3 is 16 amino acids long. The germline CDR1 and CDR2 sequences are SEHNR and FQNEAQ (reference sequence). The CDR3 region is CASSLHGQGVGGEQFF. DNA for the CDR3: TGTGCCAGCAGCCTCCACGGACAGGGAGTTGGGGGTGAGCAGTTCTTC.

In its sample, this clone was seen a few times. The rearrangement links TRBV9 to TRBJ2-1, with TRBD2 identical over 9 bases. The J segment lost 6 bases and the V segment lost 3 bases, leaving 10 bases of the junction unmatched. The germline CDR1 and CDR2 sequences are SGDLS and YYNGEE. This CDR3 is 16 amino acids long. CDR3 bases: TGTGCCAGCAGCGAGAACCAGGGCGGGAGGGCCAATGAGCAGTTCTTC. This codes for CASSENQGGRANEQFF. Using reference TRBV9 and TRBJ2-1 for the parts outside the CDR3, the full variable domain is DSGVTQTPKHLITATGQRVTLRCSPRSGDLSVYWYQQSLDQGLQFLIQYYNGEERAKGNILERFSAQQFPDLHSELNLSSLELGDSALYFCASSENQGGRANEQFFGPGTRLTVL.

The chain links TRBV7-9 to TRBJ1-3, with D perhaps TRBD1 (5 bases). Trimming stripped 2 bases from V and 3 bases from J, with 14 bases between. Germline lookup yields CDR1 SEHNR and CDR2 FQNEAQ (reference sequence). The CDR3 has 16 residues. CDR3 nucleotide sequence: TGTGCCAGCAGCTTAAACGCGGGACCGGGTGGAAACACCATATATTTT. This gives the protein CASSLNAGPGGNTIYF.

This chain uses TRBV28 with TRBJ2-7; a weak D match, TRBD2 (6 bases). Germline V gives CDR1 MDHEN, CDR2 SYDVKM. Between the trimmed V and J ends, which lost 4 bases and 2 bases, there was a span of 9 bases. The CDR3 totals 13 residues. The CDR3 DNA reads TGTGCCAGCAGTTATAGCGGCACCTACGAGCAGTACTTC. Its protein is CASSYSGTYEQYF.

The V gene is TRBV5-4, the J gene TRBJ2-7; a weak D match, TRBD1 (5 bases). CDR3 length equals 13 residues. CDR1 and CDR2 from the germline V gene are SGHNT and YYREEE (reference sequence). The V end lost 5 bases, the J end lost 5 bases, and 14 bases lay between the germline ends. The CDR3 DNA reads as TGTGCCAGCAGTTCGACAGTTTTGGACGAGCAGTACTTC. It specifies CASSSTVLDEQYF.

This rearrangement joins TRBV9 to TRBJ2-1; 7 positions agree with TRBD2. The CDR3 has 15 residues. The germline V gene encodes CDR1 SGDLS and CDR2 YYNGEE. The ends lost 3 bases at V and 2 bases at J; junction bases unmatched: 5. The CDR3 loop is CASSAAGTPYNEQFF. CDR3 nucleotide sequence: TGTGCCAGCAGCGCAGCGGGAACCCCCTACAATGAGCAGTTCTTC.

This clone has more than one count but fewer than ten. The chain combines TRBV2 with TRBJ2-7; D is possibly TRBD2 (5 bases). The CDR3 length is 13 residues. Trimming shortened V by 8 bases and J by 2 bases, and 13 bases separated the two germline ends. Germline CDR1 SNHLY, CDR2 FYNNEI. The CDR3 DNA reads TGTGCCAGCTCTTCCAGCGGAGCCTACGAGCAGTACTTC. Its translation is CASSSSGAYEQYF. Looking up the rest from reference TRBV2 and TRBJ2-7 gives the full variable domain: EPEVTQTPSHQVTQMGQEVILRCVPISNHLYFYWYRQILGQKVEFLVSFYNNEISEKSEIFDDQFSVERPDGSNFTLKIRSTKLEDSAMYFCASSSSGAYEQYFGPGTRLTVT.

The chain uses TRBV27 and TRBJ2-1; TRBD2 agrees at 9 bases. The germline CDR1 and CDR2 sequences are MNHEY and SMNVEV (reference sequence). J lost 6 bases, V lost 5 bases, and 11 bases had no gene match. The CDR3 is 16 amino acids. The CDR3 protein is CASSDAKSGRLNEQFF. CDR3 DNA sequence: TGTGCCAGCAGTGACGCAAAAAGCGGGAGGCTCAATGAGCAGTTCTTC.

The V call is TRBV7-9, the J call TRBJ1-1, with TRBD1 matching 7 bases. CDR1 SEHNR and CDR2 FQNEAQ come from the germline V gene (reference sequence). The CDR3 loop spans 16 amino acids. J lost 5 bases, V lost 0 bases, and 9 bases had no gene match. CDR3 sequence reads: CASSLAGTALGTEAFF. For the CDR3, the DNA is TGTGCCAGCAGCTTAGCGGGGACAGCCCTCGGGACTGAAGCTTTCTTT.

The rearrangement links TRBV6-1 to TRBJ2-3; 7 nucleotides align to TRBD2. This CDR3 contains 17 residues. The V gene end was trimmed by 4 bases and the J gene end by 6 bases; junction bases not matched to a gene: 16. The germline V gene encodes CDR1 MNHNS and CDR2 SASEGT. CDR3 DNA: TGTGCCAGCAGTGTGGCGGCTAGCGGACACTTAGGCGATACGCAGTATTTT. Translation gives CASSVAASGHLGDTQYF.